The 19 T cell receptor beta chains in this list originate from one sample, sequenced in a study of Ad26.COV2.S vaccination and SARS-CoV-2 variants. Using immunoSEQ multiplex PCR, the repertoire was profiled, and TCRdb retains in-frame clones only, with some absent. This repertoire shows approximately 150,000 clones, 75% to 90% found once; its top ten account for 5%. Sequencing used peripheral blood, obtained after recovery from COVID-19. All receptors derive from a human donor who had recovered from COVID-19.

V gene TRBV2 combines with J gene TRBJ1-1, with 7 bases matching TRBD1. Germline V lookup: CDR1 SNHLY, CDR2 FYNNEI. CDR3 length: 14 residues. After removal of 6 bases from V and 0 bases from J, the junction contained 4 bases not matched to a gene. The chain's CDR3 is CASSAQGVNTEAFF. The CDR3 coding sequence is TGTGCCAGCAGCGCCCAGGGGGTGAACACTGAAGCTTTCTTT.

The chain combines TRBV5-1 with TRBJ1-2; D is perhaps TRBD1 (6 bases). The V end lost 4 bases, the J end lost 4 bases, and 14 bases lay between the germline ends. Germline V lookup: CDR1 SGHRS, CDR2 YFSETQ. The CDR3 is 14 amino acids. The CDR3 sequence: CASSPDSGGYGYTF. CDR3 nucleotides: TGCGCCAGCAGCCCGGACAGTGGAGGCTATGGCTACACCTTC. Using reference TRBV5-1 and TRBJ1-2 for the parts outside the CDR3, the full variable domain is KAGVTQTPRYLIKTRGQQVTLSCSPISGHRSVSWYQQTPGQGLQFLFEYFSETQRNKGNFPGRFSGRQFSNSRSEMNVSTLELGDSALYLCASSPDSGGYGYTFGSGTRLTVV.

The rearrangement links TRBV7-2 to TRBJ1-1, with D possibly matching TRBD1 (6 bases). CDR1 and CDR2 from the germline V gene are SGHTA and FQGNSA. V gave up 4 bases and J gave up 2 bases, with 20 bases separating them. The CDR3 loop spans 17 amino acids. CDR3 in amino acids: CASSSGAGQPINTEAFF. For the CDR3, the DNA is TGTGCCAGCAGCTCCGGTGCCGGACAGCCGATCAACACTGAAGCTTTCTTT.

The V gene is TRBV7-8, the J gene TRBJ1-3; unclear D gene. The CDR3 spans 16 residues. Looked up from germline, CDR1 is SGHVS and CDR2 is FQNEAQ. Trimming shortened V by 5 bases and J by 0 bases, and 14 bases separated the two germline ends. CDR3 nucleotides: TGTGCCAGCAGCCCCTGGACCCTTTCCTCTGGAAACACCATATATTTT. It is translated as CASSPWTLSSGNTIYF. The full variable domain, its missing parts supplied by reference TRBV7-8 and TRBJ1-3, is GAGVSQSPRYKVAKRGQDVALRCDPISGHVSLFWYQQALGQGPEFLTYFQNEAQLDKSGLPSDRFFAERPEGSVSTLKIQRTQQEDSAVYLCASSPWTLSSGNTIYFGEGSWLTVV.

The sample holds a few counts of this clone. The chain combines TRBV7-9 with TRBJ1-4; D gene uncertain. V shed 8 bases and J shed 0 bases, with 10 bases lying between them. Germline CDR1 SEHNR, CDR2 FQNEAQ (reference sequence). This CDR3 spans 14 amino acids. The CDR3 protein is CASARVTTNEKLFF. For the CDR3, the DNA is TGTGCCAGCGCGAGGGTTACAACTAATGAAAAACTGTTTTTT.

The DNA for the CDR3 is TGCGCCAGCAGCCAAAAAGGGCCAGGGAGGGAAGATACGCAGTATTTT. It specifies CASSQKGPGREDTQYF. This chain uses TRBV4-3 with TRBJ2-3; 7 nucleotides match TRBD2. CDR1 is LGHNA, CDR2 YSLEER, per germline. J lost 5 bases, V lost 2 bases, and 10 bases had no gene match. The CDR3 runs to 16 residues.

This clone was found a few times. The chain carries TRBV20-1 and TRBJ1-5, with D perhaps matching TRBD1 (5 bases). This CDR3 is built from 17 residues. V gave up 3 bases and J gave up 0 bases, with 18 bases separating them. Looked up from germline, CDR1 is DFQATT and CDR2 is SNEGSKA (reference sequence). The CDR3 DNA is TGCAGTGCTAGTAGGGGACGGACGTTTGGTAGCAATCAGCCCCAGCATTTT. Its translation: CSASRGRTFGSNQPQHF.

The chain couples TRBV6-6 to TRBJ1-5; the match to TRBD1 covers 8 bases. This CDR3 is 15 amino acids long. Germline-derived CDR1 and CDR2 are MNHNY and SVGAGI (reference sequence). Germline trimming cut 8 bases from V and 10 bases from J; bases unmatched to any gene: 16. The CDR3: CASGLGQGGDYPQHF. The CDR3 nucleotides read TGTGCCAGCGGACTCGGACAGGGAGGGGATTATCCCCAGCATTTT.

The rearrangement joins TRBV19 to TRBJ1-2; maybe TRBD1 (6 bases). Trimming cost V 4 bases and J 8 bases, with 14 bases left between them. Germline V lookup: CDR1 LNHDA, CDR2 SQIVND (reference sequence). CDR3 length: 13 residues. CDR3: CASSTNRARGYTF. CDR3 nucleotides: TGTGCCAGTAGTACTAACAGGGCCCGGGGCTACACCTTC.

The rearrangement links TRBV27 to TRBJ2-7; TRBD2 agrees at 7 bases. The germline V gene has CDR1 MNHEY and CDR2 SMNVEV (reference sequence). With V trimmed by 2 bases and J by 3 bases, 10 bases remained unmatched. The CDR3 has 16 amino acids. The CDR3 here is CASSLIRSGAYYEQYF. The CDR3 DNA sequence: TGTGCCAGCAGTTTAATCCGGAGCGGGGCTTACTACGAGCAGTACTTC.

The chain employs TRBV9 and TRBJ1-6, with 9 nucleotides matching TRBD1. The CDR3 consists of 15 residues. CDR1 and CDR2 (germline): SGDLS, YYNGEE. Trimming removed 3 bases from V and 6 bases from J; junction bases left unmatched: 4. CDR3 loop: CASSEGDRANSPLHF. The CDR3 DNA follows: TGTGCCAGCAGCGAGGGGGACAGGGCTAATTCACCCCTCCACTTT.

As to this clone: An end of the junction differs from the germline gene, which may be a read error. V is TRBV3-1 (or the pseudogene TRBV3-2) and J is TRBJ1-1; D is undetermined. This CDR3 has 15 amino acids. Germline V gives CDR1 LGHDT, CDR2 YNNKEL (reference sequence). In DNA form, the CDR3 reads TGTGCCAGCAGCCAGAAGACCGGGAGGAACCCTGAAGCTTTCTTT. This codes for CASSQKTGRNPEAFF.

This clone is a singleton in its sample. Different DNA sequences within this sample yield the same CDR3. V and J are TRBV30 and TRBJ2-3; D is unresolved. Germline V gene sequence: CDR1 GTSNPN, CDR2 SVGIG (reference sequence). Trimming removed 5 bases at V and 5 bases at J, with 5 bases between. CDR3 length equals 10 residues. CDR3 nucleotide sequence: TGTGCCTGGGGTTTAGATACGCAGTATTTT. Translating it yields CAWGLDTQYF. Looking up the rest from reference TRBV30 and TRBJ2-3 gives the full variable domain: SQTIHQWPATLVQPVGSPLSLECTVEGTSNPNLYWYRQAAGRGLQLLFYSVGIGQISSEVPQNLSASRPQDRQFILSSKKLLLSDSGFYLCAWGLDTQYFGPGTRLTVL.

This clone was detected once. The chain employs TRBV7-9 and TRBJ2-2, with a weak D call TRBD2 (5 bases). Trimming took 5 bases from V and 6 from J, leaving 13 bases between them. The CDR3 spans 14 residues. The germline gives CDR1 SEHNR, CDR2 FQNEAQ (reference sequence). The CDR3 is CASSHAQEAGELFF. The CDR3, as DNA: TGTGCCAGCAGCCATGCTCAGGAGGCCGGGGAGCTGTTTTTT.

The chain recombines TRBV18 with TRBJ1-2; 8 nucleotides agree with TRBD1. V lost 6 bases, J lost 4 bases, and 4 bases stayed unmatched. Germline CDR1 is KGHSH and CDR2 is LQKENI. The CDR3 consists of 13 residues. This chain's CDR3 is CASSPGQVYGYTF. CDR3 bases: TGTGCCAGCTCTCCGGGACAGGTCTATGGCTACACCTTC. Full variable domain (remainder filled in from reference TRBV18 and TRBJ1-2): NAGVMQNPRHLVRRRGQEARLRCSPMKGHSHVYWYRQLPEEGLKFMVYLQKENIIDESGMPKERFSAEFPKEGPSILRIQQVVRGDSAAYFCASSPGQVYGYTFGSGTRLTVV.

This clone has more than one count but fewer than ten. This chain uses TRBV2 with TRBJ1-1; D uncertain. Germline V gives CDR1 SNHLY, CDR2 FYNNEI. There are 13 residues in the CDR3. V was clipped by 8 bases and J by 4 bases, with 14 bases between them. In DNA, the CDR3 is TGTGCCAGCTCTTTGGAAGGGTTCACTGAAGCTTTCTTT. Its translation: CASSLEGFTEAFF.

This sequence joins TRBV7-9 and TRBJ2-7; a weak D match, TRBD2 (6 bases). Germline loops: CDR1 SEHNR, CDR2 FQNEAQ (reference sequence). The CDR3 is 15 residues long. Trimming took off 6 bases at V and 1 base at J, with 16 bases between the two ends. The chain's CDR3 is CASSPIGSGSYEQYF. CDR3 coding DNA: TGTGCCAGCAGTCCAATTGGGAGCGGGTCCTACGAGCAGTACTTC.

This clone came up once. This chain joins TRBV29-1 and TRBJ2-3, with D unresolved. Trimming removed 1 base from V and 0 bases from J, with 11 bases in between. From germline, CDR1 is SQVTM and CDR2 ANQGSEA. The CDR3 is 15 residues long. The CDR3 reads CSVEGARFSTDTQYF. The CDR3 DNA follows: TGCAGCGTTGAAGGGGCACGGTTTAGCACAGATACGCAGTATTTT.

The chain couples TRBV7-9 to TRBJ1-2; no clear D. Between the trimmed V and J ends, which lost 5 bases and 8 bases, there was a span of 18 bases. The germline V gene encodes CDR1 SEHNR and CDR2 FQNEAQ (reference sequence). The length of the CDR3 is 14 residues. In DNA form, the CDR3 reads TGTGCCAGCAGCCTTAAGACGGTTTTGTCGGGCTACACCTTC. This encodes CASSLKTVLSGYTF.